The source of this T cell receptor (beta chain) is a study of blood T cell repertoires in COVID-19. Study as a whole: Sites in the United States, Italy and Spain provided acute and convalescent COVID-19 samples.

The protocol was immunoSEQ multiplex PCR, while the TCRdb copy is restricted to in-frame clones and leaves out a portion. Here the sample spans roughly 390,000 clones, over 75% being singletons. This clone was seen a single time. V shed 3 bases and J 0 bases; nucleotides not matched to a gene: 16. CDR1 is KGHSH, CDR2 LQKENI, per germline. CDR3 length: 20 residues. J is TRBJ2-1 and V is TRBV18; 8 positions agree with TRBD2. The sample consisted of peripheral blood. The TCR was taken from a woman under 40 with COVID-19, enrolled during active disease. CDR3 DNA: TGTGCCAGCTCACCGCGGCGGGGACTAGATAGGGGTAGCTCCTACAATGAGCAGTTCTTC. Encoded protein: CASSPRRGLDRGSSYNEQFF. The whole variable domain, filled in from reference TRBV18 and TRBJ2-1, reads NAGVMQNPRHLVRRRGQEARLRCSPMKGHSHVYWYRQLPEEGLKFMVYLQKENIIDESGMPKERFSAEFPKEGPSILRIQQVVRGDSAAYFCASSPRRGLDRGSSYNEQFFGPGTRLTVL.